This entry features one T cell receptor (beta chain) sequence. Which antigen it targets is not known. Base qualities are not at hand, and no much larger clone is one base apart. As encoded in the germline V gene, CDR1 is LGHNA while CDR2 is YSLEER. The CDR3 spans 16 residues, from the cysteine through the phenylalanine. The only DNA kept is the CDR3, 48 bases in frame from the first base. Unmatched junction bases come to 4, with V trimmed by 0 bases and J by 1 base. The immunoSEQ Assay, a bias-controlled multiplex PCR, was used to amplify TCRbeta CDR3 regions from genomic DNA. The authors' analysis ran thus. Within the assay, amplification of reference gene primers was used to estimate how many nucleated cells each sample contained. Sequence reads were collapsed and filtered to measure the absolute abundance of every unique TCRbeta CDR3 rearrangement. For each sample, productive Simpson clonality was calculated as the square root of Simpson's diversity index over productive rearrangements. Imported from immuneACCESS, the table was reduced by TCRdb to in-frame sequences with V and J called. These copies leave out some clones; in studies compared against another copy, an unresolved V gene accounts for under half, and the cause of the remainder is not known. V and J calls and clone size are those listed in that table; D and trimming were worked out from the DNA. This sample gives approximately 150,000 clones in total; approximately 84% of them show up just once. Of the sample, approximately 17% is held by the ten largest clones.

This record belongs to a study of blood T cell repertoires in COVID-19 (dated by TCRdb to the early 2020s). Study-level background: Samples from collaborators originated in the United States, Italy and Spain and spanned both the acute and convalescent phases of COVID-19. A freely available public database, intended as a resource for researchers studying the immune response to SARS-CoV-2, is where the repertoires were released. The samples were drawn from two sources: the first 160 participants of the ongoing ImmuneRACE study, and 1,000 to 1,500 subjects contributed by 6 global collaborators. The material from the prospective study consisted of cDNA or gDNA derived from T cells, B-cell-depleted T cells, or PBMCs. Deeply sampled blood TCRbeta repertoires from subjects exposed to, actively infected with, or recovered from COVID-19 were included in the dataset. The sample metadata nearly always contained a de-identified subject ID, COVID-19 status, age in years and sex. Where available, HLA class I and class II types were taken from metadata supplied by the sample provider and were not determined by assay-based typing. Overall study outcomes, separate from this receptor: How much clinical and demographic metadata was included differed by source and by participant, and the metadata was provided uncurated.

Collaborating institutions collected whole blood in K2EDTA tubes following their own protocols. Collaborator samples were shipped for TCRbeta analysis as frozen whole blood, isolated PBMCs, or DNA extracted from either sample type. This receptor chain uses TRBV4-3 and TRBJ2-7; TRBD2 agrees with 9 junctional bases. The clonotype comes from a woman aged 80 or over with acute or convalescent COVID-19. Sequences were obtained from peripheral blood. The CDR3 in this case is CASSQEGGGVSYEQYF. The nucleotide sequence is TGCGCCAGCAGCCAAGAGGGCGGGGGGGTTTCCTACGAGCAGTACTTC.